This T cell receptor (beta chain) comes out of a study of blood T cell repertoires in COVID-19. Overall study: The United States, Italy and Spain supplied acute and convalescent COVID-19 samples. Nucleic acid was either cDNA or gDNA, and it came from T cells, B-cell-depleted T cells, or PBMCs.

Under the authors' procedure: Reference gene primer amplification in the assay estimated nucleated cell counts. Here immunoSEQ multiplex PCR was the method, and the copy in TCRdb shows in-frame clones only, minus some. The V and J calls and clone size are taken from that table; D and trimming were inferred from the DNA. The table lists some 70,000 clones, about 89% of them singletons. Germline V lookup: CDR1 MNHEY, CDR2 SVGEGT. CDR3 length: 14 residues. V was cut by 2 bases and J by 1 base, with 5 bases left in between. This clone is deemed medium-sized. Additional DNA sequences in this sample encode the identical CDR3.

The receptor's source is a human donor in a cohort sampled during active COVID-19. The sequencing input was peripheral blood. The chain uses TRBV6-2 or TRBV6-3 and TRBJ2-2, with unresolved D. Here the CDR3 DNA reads TGTGCCAGCAGTTACGGCAGGAACACCGGGGAGCTGTTTTTT. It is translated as CASSYGRNTGELFF.